The 31 T cell receptor beta chains given below trace back to one sample, sequenced in a study of T-cell reconstitution after alpha-beta-depleted transplantation in children. Library preparation (for TCRbeta) was performed with unique molecular identifiers. From the PCR reads, TCRdb called clonotypes with MiXCR, one entry per CDR3 protein. This sample has 900,000 or so distinct CDR3 sequences, with roughly 15% found just once. The material was PBMCs, mostly from graft donor cells, obtained 360 days after TCRalphabeta/CD19-depleted stem cell transplant. These receptor sequences come from a male patient between 10 and 17 years old who had a stem cell transplant for acute lymphoblastic leukemia, so the T cells may come from the graft donor.

This clonotype was counted at least ten times. The J gene is TRBJ2-1, the V gene TRBV29-1; TRBD2 aligns across 11 bases. The CDR3 is made up of 15 amino acids. Germline CDR1 SQVTM, CDR2 ANQGSEA. Germline trimming cut 6 bases from V and 3 bases from J; bases unmatched to any gene: 7. CDR3 sequence (DNA): TGCAGCGTGACGGGACTAGCGGAGAGCTACAATGAGCAGTTCTTC. Translating gives CSVTGLAESYNEQFF.

CDR3 sequence (DNA): TGTGCCAGCAGTCTTCTCCGGACTAGCGGGGGGCTGGCGAACACCGGGGAGCTGTTTTTT. Protein sequence: CASSLLRTSGGLANTGELFF. The V call is TRBV14, the J call TRBJ2-2; 14 nucleotides match TRBD2. The CDR3 runs 20 residues. The V gene end was trimmed by 6 bases and the J gene end by 0 bases; junction bases not matched to a gene: 12. Germline V gene data show CDR1 as SGHDN and CDR2 as FVKESK.

This clonotype was picked up many times. This chain links TRBV6-5 with TRBJ2-7; tentatively, D is TRBD1 (5 bases). The length of the CDR3 is 14 residues. Trimming left V 8 bases short and J 6 bases short, with 20 bases between. The germline V gene encodes CDR1 MNHEY and CDR2 SVGAGI. CDR3 DNA: TGTGCCAGCGCCACCGGGCAGGGATTTAGCGAGCAGTACTTC. Encoded protein: CASATGQGFSEQYF.

This clonotype was detected ten times or more. The chain joins TRBV5-1 to TRBJ2-3; 10 bases line up with TRBD2. The junction had 6 bases not matched to a gene; V was cut back by 4 bases and J by 4 bases. This CDR3 has 15 residues. Germline V gene lookup returns CDR1 SGHRS and CDR2 YFSETQ. This CDR3 reads CASSHSSGSADTQYF. CDR3 bases: TGCGCCAGCAGCCATTCTAGCGGGAGCGCAGATACGCAGTATTTT.

This clonotype was recorded a few times. V usage is TRBV5-1 and J usage is TRBJ2-1; 10 positions match TRBD2. The CDR3 runs 16 residues. V lost 0 bases to trimming and J lost 9 bases; unmatched junction nucleotides: 9. Looked up from germline, CDR1 is SGHRS and CDR2 is YFSETQ. The CDR3 reads CASSLAQREGISEQFF. Here the CDR3 DNA reads TGCGCCAGCAGCTTGGCCCAGCGGGAGGGGATTAGTGAGCAGTTCTTC.

The chain carries TRBV7-2 and TRBJ2-3; 14 nucleotides align to TRBD2. J gave up 2 bases and V 6 bases, and 22 bases lay outside the gene matches. The CDR3 runs 22 residues. The V gene's germline CDR1 is SGHTA and CDR2 FQGNSA. CDR3 DNA: TGTGCCAGCAGACCTCTCTACACCGGGACTAGCGGGGGACTACACAACACAGATACGCAGTATTTT. Amino acid sequence: CASRPLYTGTSGGLHNTDTQYF. Full variable domain (outside the CDR3, taken from reference TRBV7-2 and TRBJ2-3): GAGVSQSPSNKVTEKGKDVELRCDPISGHTALYWYRQSLGQGLEFLIYFQGNSAPDKSGLPSDRFSAERTGGSVSTLTIQRTQQEDSAVYLCASRPLYTGTSGGLHNTDTQYFGPGTRLTVL.

The V and J genes are TRBV5-1 and TRBJ2-5; 7 positions agree with TRBD1. CDR3 length: 14 residues. Germline CDR1 and CDR2: SGHRS and YFSETQ. Germline trimming cut 6 bases from V and 2 bases from J; bases unmatched to any gene: 7. CDR3 nucleotides: TGCGCCAGCAACAGGGGCCTCTGGCAAGAGACCCAGTACTTC. Translating gives CASNRGLWQETQYF.

This clonotype was recorded a few times. The chain joins TRBV20-1 to TRBJ2-1; D not certain. The V end lost 1 base, the J end lost 6 bases, and 7 bases lay between the germline ends. This CDR3 has 12 amino acids. CDR1 is DFQATT and CDR2 is SNEGSKA in the germline V gene (reference sequence). The DNA of the CDR3 is TGCAGTGCTAGAGTTGGGGTCAATGAGCAGTTCTTC. This gives the protein CSARVGVNEQFF.

Only a few counts were recorded for this clonotype. The chain carries TRBV29-1 and TRBJ1-1, with no clear D. The CDR3 has 11 residues. Trimming took off 5 bases at V and 2 bases at J, with 6 bases between the two ends. Germline lookup yields CDR1 SQVTM and CDR2 ANQGSEA. The CDR3: CSVKGNTEAFF. DNA for the CDR3: TGCAGCGTTAAAGGTAACACTGAAGCTTTCTTT.

This clonotype was recorded a few times. The rearrangement joins TRBV5-1 to TRBJ2-7; 9 bases are shared with TRBD2. The CDR3 is 16 residues long. CDR1 is SGHRS and CDR2 is YFSETQ in the germline V gene. V was clipped by 4 bases and J by 0 bases; unmatched bases: 8. CDR3 in DNA: TGCGCCAGCAGCCAATACAGCGGGAGGTACTCCTACGAGCAGTACTTC. It codes for CASSQYSGRYSYEQYF.

This chain joins TRBV3-1 and TRBJ2-1; D remains unclear. This CDR3 comprises 14 residues. Per germline, CDR1 LGHDT and CDR2 YNNKEL (reference sequence). The V end was cut by 5 bases, the J end by 8 bases, with 16 bases between. CDR3 DNA sequence: TGTGCCAGCAGCTACAACGAGAATGGCGATGAGCAGTTCTTC. Protein sequence: CASSYNENGDEQFF.

The V and J genes are TRBV18 and TRBJ2-4, with a tentative D call TRBD1 (6 bases). The CDR3 extends over 18 amino acids. Germline values: CDR1 KGHSH, CDR2 LQKENI. Trimming cost V 6 bases and J 6 bases, with 27 bases left between them. In DNA, the CDR3 is TGTGCCAGCTCCTTACAAACAGGCGGATTGACAGGCTCAAACATTCAGTACTTC. Its translation is CASSLQTGGLTGSNIQYF.

A few counts support this clonotype. The V gene is TRBV29-1, the J gene TRBJ2-1; a possible D gene is TRBD2 (6 bases). V lost 5 bases and J lost 5, with 22 bases in between. The CDR3 totals 16 residues. Germline-derived CDR1 and CDR2 are SQVTM and ANQGSEA. The CDR3 DNA sequence: TGCAGCGTTCCCGGGTTCGCCGGACTAACTGACAATGAGCAGTTCTTC. This codes for CSVPGFAGLTDNEQFF.

J is TRBJ2-3 and V is TRBV11-1, with TRBD2 matching 10 bases. Germline values: CDR1 SGHAT, CDR2 FQDESV (reference sequence). J was trimmed by 3 bases and V by 1 base; bases with no gene match: 10. CDR3 length: 18 residues. The CDR3 DNA follows: TGTGCCAGCAGCTTAGACCTTGAGCGGGAGGGGGGTACAGATACGCAGTATTTT. Translating gives CASSLDLEREGGTDTQYF. Using reference TRBV11-1 and TRBJ2-3 for the parts outside the CDR3, the full variable domain is EAEVAQSPRYKITEKSQAVAFWCDPISGHATLYWYRQILGQGPELLVQFQDESVVDDSQLPKDRFSAERLKGVDSTLKIQPAELGDSAMYLCASSLDLEREGGTDTQYFGPGTRLTVL.

This clonotype was counted only a few times. The chain combines TRBV27 with TRBJ1-5, with D possibly being TRBD1 (5 bases). Germline assignment: CDR1 MNHEY and CDR2 SMNVEV (reference sequence). The ends were cut back, 6 bases at V and 4 bases at J, with 10 bases in the middle. CDR3 length: 13 residues. CDR3 protein: CASSQGQNQPQHF. Here the CDR3 DNA reads TGTGCCAGCAGCCAGGGCCAGAATCAGCCCCAGCATTTT.

The chain recombines TRBV12-3 or TRBV12-4 with TRBJ2-1; no definite D call. The CDR3 loop spans 14 amino acids. The V and J ends lost 5 bases and 5 bases respectively, with 13 bases between them. CDR3 residues: CASSPGRPDNEQFF. CDR3 DNA: TGTGCCAGCAGTCCCGGTCGGCCTGACAATGAGCAGTTCTTC.

This clonotype was recorded at least ten times. V and J are TRBV29-1 and TRBJ2-7, with 11 positions matching TRBD1. This CDR3 comprises 14 residues. Germline-derived CDR1 and CDR2 are SQVTM and ANQGSEA. The J segment lost 3 bases and the V segment lost 6 bases, leaving 7 bases of the junction unmatched. This CDR3 reads CSVDLGQGGYEQYF. In nucleotides, the CDR3 is TGCAGCGTGGACTTGGGACAGGGGGGCTACGAGCAGTACTTC.

The rearrangement joins TRBV5-1 to TRBJ2-1; 7 bases are shared with TRBD2. V trimming: 4 bases; J trimming: 6 bases; junction bases outside the gene matches: 7. Per germline, CDR1 SGHRS and CDR2 YFSETQ. This CDR3 is 14 amino acids long. This chain's CDR3 is CASSQDREVNEQFF. In DNA, the CDR3 is TGCGCCAGCAGCCAGGACCGGGAGGTCAATGAGCAGTTCTTC.

This chain uses TRBV19 with TRBJ2-4; D tentatively fits TRBD1 or TRBD2 (5 bases each). V was shortened by 3 bases and J by 1 base, with 7 bases between the two germline ends. CDR3 length: 14 residues. The germline V gene encodes CDR1 LNHDA and CDR2 SQIVND (reference sequence). The CDR3 spells CASSIWGAKNIQYF. The DNA for the CDR3 is TGTGCCAGTAGTATCTGGGGGGCCAAAAACATTCAGTACTTC.

This clonotype was counted many times. This chain links TRBV2 with TRBJ2-2; D remains ambiguous. Per the germline V gene, CDR1 is SNHLY and CDR2 is FYNNEI. The length of the CDR3 is 11 residues. Deletions cut 5 bases from V and 8 bases from J, with 6 bases between. The CDR3 region is CASSPRGELFF. CDR3 sequence (DNA): TGTGCCAGCAGTCCCAGGGGGGAGCTGTTTTTT.

V gene TRBV5-1 combines with J gene TRBJ1-1; 7 bases line up with TRBD1. Germline CDR1 is SGHRS and CDR2 is YFSETQ. Unmatched junction bases numbered 9, after V lost 7 bases and J lost 6 bases. The CDR3 covers 13 residues. CDR3 DNA sequence: TGCGCCAGCGGCCGAGGGGGCGCCTCTGAAGCTTTCTTT. The encoded protein is CASGRGGASEAFF.

This clonotype was detected a few times. This rearrangement joins TRBV3-1 to TRBJ2-2; 11 bases are shared with TRBD2. The CDR3 spans 17 residues. CDR1 is LGHDT and CDR2 is YNNKEL in the germline V gene (reference sequence). V lost 0 bases and J lost 4; bases outside the gene matches: 4. The CDR3 here is CASSQDIAGGITGELFF. CDR3 sequence (DNA): TGTGCCAGCAGCCAAGATATAGCGGGAGGGATCACCGGGGAGCTGTTTTTT. The full variable domain, with the rest looked up from reference TRBV3-1 and TRBJ2-2, is DTAVSQTPKYLVTQMGNDKSIKCEQNLGHDTMYWYKQDSKKFLKIMFSYNNKELIINETVPNRFSPKSPDKAHLNLHINSLELGDSAVYFCASSQDIAGGITGELFFGEGSRLTVL.

This clonotype was observed a handful of times. The gene calls are TRBV6-1 and TRBJ2-1; no definite D call. The germline V gene has CDR1 MNHNS and CDR2 SASEGT. There are 12 residues in the CDR3. The germline V and J ends were trimmed by 2 bases and 8 bases, with 7 bases remaining between them. CDR3 amino acids: CASSEINDEQFF. The DNA of the CDR3 is TGTGCCAGCAGTGAAATTAACGATGAGCAGTTCTTC.

This rearrangement joins TRBV6-1 to TRBJ2-7; TRBD2 agrees at 7 bases. The germline gives CDR1 MNHNS, CDR2 SASEGT. V was clipped by 5 bases and J by 0 bases; unmatched bases: 7. The CDR3 length is 15 residues. CDR3 DNA: TGTGCCAGCAGTCCGACTAGCAGCGGCTCCTACGAGCAGTACTTC. This sequence encodes CASSPTSSGSYEQYF.

This clonotype occurred a few times. This sequence joins TRBV7-8 and TRBJ2-5; TRBD2 agrees at 14 bases. The CDR3 totals 19 residues. Germline CDR1 SGHVS, CDR2 FQNEAQ. V dropped 2 bases and J dropped 4; count of bases not matched to a gene: 12. In DNA form, the CDR3 reads TGTGCCAGCAGCTTACCTCCCGGGACTAGCGGGAGAGATGGAGAGACCCAGTACTTC. It encodes CASSLPPGTSGRDGETQYF. The whole variable domain, filled in from reference TRBV7-8 and TRBJ2-5, reads GAGVSQSPRYKVAKRGQDVALRCDPISGHVSLFWYQQALGQGPEFLTYFQNEAQLDKSGLPSDRFFAERPEGSVSTLKIQRTQQEDSAVYLCASSLPPGTSGRDGETQYFGPGTRLLVL.

This chain joins TRBV19 and TRBJ2-1, with 9 bases lining up with TRBD2. The junction had 12 bases not matched to a gene; V was cut back by 3 bases and J by 6 bases. The CDR3 loop spans 17 amino acids. The germline gives CDR1 LNHDA, CDR2 SQIVND (reference sequence). In nucleotides, the CDR3 is TGTGCCAGTAGTATGATCCGTCGGCTAGCGGGACTCAATGAGCAGTTCTTC. It codes for CASSMIRRLAGLNEQFF.

This clonotype was recorded at least ten times. The chain has TRBV27 and TRBJ2-1; 7 nucleotides agree with TRBD2. CDR1 and CDR2 from the germline V gene are MNHEY and SMNVEV (reference sequence). The CDR3 has 15 residues. Germline trimming cut 3 bases from V and 6 bases from J; bases unmatched to any gene: 8. CDR3 sequence (DNA): TGTGCCAGCAGTTTTAGGGCTAGCGGCCGCAATGAGCAGTTCTTC. This translates into CASSFRASGRNEQFF.

This clonotype was seen repeatedly, ten times or more. The gene calls are TRBV4-1 and TRBJ2-1; tentative D call: TRBD2 (5 bases). Trimming removed 1 base at V and 9 bases at J, with 16 bases between. Germline V gene data show CDR1 as MGHRA and CDR2 as YSYEKL. The CDR3 totals 15 residues. Here the CDR3 reads CASSQVGLVAGEQFF. The CDR3 DNA follows: TGCGCCAGCAGCCAAGTAGGGTTGGTGGCGGGTGAGCAGTTCTTC.

V and J are TRBV24-1 and TRBJ2-7, with no clear D. This CDR3 has 15 residues. Trimming pared 2 bases from V and 3 bases from J, leaving 13 bases between. Germline CDR1 reads KGHDR; CDR2 reads SFDVKD. The CDR3 loop is CATSDSKKSSYEQYF. The DNA for the CDR3 is TGTGCCACCAGTGATTCGAAGAAGTCGAGCTACGAGCAGTACTTC.

The V and J genes are TRBV11-2 and TRBJ2-2; 14 bases match TRBD2. With 5 bases clipped from V and 4 bases from J, the junction kept 9 bases outside the gene matches. The CDR3 is 18 residues long. Germline CDR1 and CDR2: SGHAT and FQNNGV. CDR3: CASSLRSGTSGSTGELFF. The CDR3 bases are TGTGCCAGCAGCCTTCGATCTGGGACTAGCGGGAGCACCGGGGAGCTGTTTTTT.

This clonotype has ten or more counts. The gene calls are TRBV5-1 and TRBJ2-3; D remains unclear. V shed 1 base and J shed 1 base, with 7 bases lying between them. This CDR3 is built from 14 residues. CDR1 SGHRS and CDR2 YFSETQ come from the germline V gene. The CDR3 region is CASSLMLGTDTQYF. In DNA form, the CDR3 reads TGCGCCAGCAGCTTGATGTTGGGCACAGATACGCAGTATTTT.